Below, 25 T cell receptor beta chains from the same sample are listed, as sequenced in a study of T cell clusters in autoimmune cytopenias. TRB amplification used 250 ng of peripheral blood genomic DNA. One tube held mixed TRB-A and TRB-B primer pools for touch-down PCR. TCRdb re-analyzed the multiplex PCR reads; it lists each CDR3 protein once, without DNA. This table holds about 6,900 distinct CDR3 sequences. These data were also reused for a study on T cell repertoires in aging, cancer and after chemotherapy.

Sequenced: peripheral blood. The source is a human donor in good health.

CDR3: CASRQNRGAAYEQYF. The rearrangement joins TRBV6-6 to TRBJ2-7; lacking DNA, the TRBD1 call made by TCRdb goes unchecked. CDR3 length: 15 residues. Germline lookup yields CDR1 MNHNY and CDR2 SVGAGI (reference sequence).

The chain uses TRBV6-4 and TRBJ2-3; TCRdb indicates TRBD2, and absent DNA this call remains unverified. The length of the CDR3 is 16 residues. CDR1 is MRHNA, CDR2 SNTAGT, per germline. CDR3 sequence reads: CASSEKGLASTDTQYF.

The V gene is TRBV19, the J gene TRBJ1-4; TCRdb outputs TRBD1, but without DNA this stays unchecked. In germline, CDR1 is LNHDA, CDR2 SQIVND (reference sequence). CDR3 length: 13 residues. Here the CDR3 reads CATSGTANEKLFF. Complete variable domain (other parts from reference TRBV19 and TRBJ1-4): DGGITQSPKYLFRKEGQNVTLSCEQNLNHDAMYWYRQDPGQGLRLIYYSQIVNDFQKGDIAEGYSVSREKKESFPLTVTSAQKNPTAFYLCATSGTANEKLFFGSGTQLSVL.

This clonotype counts as large by frequency. This CDR3 reads CSVVQDYEQYF. The gene calls are TRBV29-1 and TRBJ2-7; TCRdb's D gene call, TRBD1, goes unchecked for lack of DNA. The CDR3 extends over 11 amino acids. The germline CDR1 and CDR2 sequences are SQVTM and ANQGSEA.

This clonotype ranks as medium-sized in terms of frequency. V usage is TRBV10-3 and J usage is TRBJ2-3; the TRBD1 assignment by TCRdb is unverifiable without DNA. The germline V gene encodes CDR1 ENHRY and CDR2 SYGVKD. The CDR3 extends over 12 amino acids. CDR3 loop: CAISVPGDTQYF.

The rearrangement uses TRBV6-1 and TRBJ2-5. Germline CDR1 MNHNS, CDR2 SASEGT. The CDR3 has 15 residues. This CDR3 is CASSLNAGNQETQYF.

Measured by frequency, this clonotype is medium-sized. The genes are TRBV6-5 and TRBJ2-1; TCRdb designates TRBD1, a call that cannot be tested without DNA. Germline CDR1 and CDR2: MNHEY and SVGAGI. CDR3 size: 12 residues. CDR3 residues: CASSPWGREQFF.

The chain is built from TRBV5-4 and TRBJ2-1; the TCRdb D gene call, TRBD2, has no DNA to confirm it. In germline, CDR1 is SGHNT, CDR2 YYREEE (reference sequence). CDR3 length equals 15 residues. The CDR3 loop is CASGLRLGSYNEQFF.

This chain uses TRBV27 with TRBJ2-1. Germline CDR1 is MNHEY and CDR2 is SMNVEV (reference sequence). The length of the CDR3 is 16 residues. The CDR3 loop reads CASSLSGRSSYNEQFF.

This clonotype counts as medium-sized by frequency. The chain joins TRBV15 to TRBJ2-3; TCRdb designates TRBD1, a call that cannot be tested without DNA. Germline loops: CDR1 LNHNV, CDR2 YYDKDF (reference sequence). CDR3 length: 16 residues. CDR3 amino acids: CATSRTPGQPTDTQYF.

According to its frequency, this clonotype is medium-sized (0.01 to 0.1%). Here the CDR3 reads CASRDDRDLGELFF. The V and J genes are TRBV6-5 and TRBJ2-2; TCRdb's D call, TRBD1, is unchecked because there is no DNA. In germline, CDR1 is MNHEY, CDR2 SVGAGI. The CDR3 contains 14 residues.

Considering frequency, this clonotype is medium-sized. The J gene is TRBJ2-2, the V gene TRBV18; TCRdb selects TRBD1, and the lack of DNA leaves this call unchecked. This CDR3 spans 14 amino acids. The germline gives CDR1 KGHSH, CDR2 LQKENI. The CDR3 is CASSPGQVTGELFF.

The chain joins TRBV27 to TRBJ2-7; TCRdb's assignment of TRBD1 cannot be checked, as there is no DNA. The CDR3 runs 14 residues. Germline V gene data show CDR1 as MNHEY and CDR2 as SMNVEV (reference sequence). Here the CDR3 reads CASSPWGDLYEQYF.

The V call is TRBV5-4, the J call TRBJ1-1. CDR1 and CDR2 (germline): SGHNT, YYREEE (reference sequence). The CDR3 is made up of 15 amino acids. CDR3 amino acids: CASSGEGGEDTEAFF.

This clonotype is identified as medium-sized from frequency. The rearrangement links TRBV19 to TRBJ2-7; TCRdb indicates TRBD1, and absent DNA this call remains unverified. Germline V lookup: CDR1 LNHDA, CDR2 SQIVND (reference sequence). CDR3 size: 15 residues. The CDR3 is CASSRTGEAHYEQYF.

The genes are TRBV7-9 and TRBJ1-3. The CDR3 sequence is 12 residues long. The germline V gene has CDR1 SEHNR and CDR2 FQNEAQ (reference sequence). CDR3 loop: CASSFPGNTIYF. The full variable domain, completed using reference TRBV7-9 and TRBJ1-3, is DTGVSQNPRHKITKRGQNVTFRCDPISEHNRLYWYRQTLGQGPEFLTYFQNEAQLEKSRLLSDRFSAERPKGSFSTLEIQRTEQGDSAMYLCASSFPGNTIYFGEGSWLTVV.

This clonotype is called medium-sized based on its frequency. The chain uses TRBV6-6 and TRBJ2-3. The CDR3 extends over 12 amino acids. In germline, CDR1 is MNHNY, CDR2 SVGAGI (reference sequence). CDR3 in amino acids: CASTQEADTQYF.

Judged by frequency, this clonotype is medium-sized. The chain joins TRBV19 to TRBJ2-1; the TRBD1 assignment by TCRdb is unverifiable without DNA. Per the germline V gene, CDR1 is LNHDA and CDR2 is SQIVND (reference sequence). CDR3 size: 15 residues. CDR3 sequence: CASSIVAGAGDEQFF.

The chain has TRBV6-5 and TRBJ2-7; TCRdb selects TRBD1, and the lack of DNA leaves this call unchecked. This CDR3 is 14 amino acids long. Germline CDR1 MNHEY, CDR2 SVGAGI. CDR3: CASSLSWGADEQYF.

This clonotype is classed as medium-sized by frequency. The chain combines TRBV6-5 with TRBJ2-7; with no DNA, the TCRdb D assignment of TRBD1 cannot be verified. Germline CDR1 reads MNHEY; CDR2 reads SVGAGI. The CDR3 is 14 residues long. CDR3 protein: CASSQSTGGHEQYF.

The chain carries TRBV6-5 and TRBJ2-5; TCRdb gives TRBD1 as the D gene, but with no DNA this cannot be confirmed. Germline CDR1 MNHEY, CDR2 SVGAGI. This CDR3 is 14 amino acids long. This CDR3 reads CASSLSGGGGTQYF.

This clonotype counts as medium-sized by frequency. V usage is TRBV5-5 and J usage is TRBJ2-5; TCRdb names TRBD1, which stays unverified in the absence of DNA. CDR1 is SGHKS and CDR2 is YYEKEE in the germline V gene (reference sequence). The CDR3 has 15 amino acids. CDR3 residues: CASSLALDSQETQYF.

V and J are TRBV7-2 and TRBJ1-6. Germline CDR1 is SGHTA and CDR2 is FQGNSA. The CDR3 has 15 amino acids. The CDR3 loop is CASSPVSMANSPLHF.

The CDR3 protein is CASSLNAPMGGIQYF. The V gene is TRBV6-2 or TRBV6-3, the J gene TRBJ2-4; lacking DNA, the TRBD1 call made by TCRdb goes unchecked. The CDR3 spans 15 residues. CDR1 and CDR2 (germline): MNHEY, SVGEGT.

The genes are TRBV5-6 and TRBJ2-3; checking the TCRdb D call of TRBD1 is not possible without DNA. The CDR3 consists of 14 residues. The V gene's germline CDR1 is SGHDT and CDR2 YYEEEE. CDR3 amino acids: CASSLLGAPDTQYF.